The rows below give T cell receptor beta chains drawn from one sample of a study of long-term antiretroviral therapy in people with HIV. Sequencing was performed with immunoSEQ multiplex PCR; in TCRdb, only in-frame clones are kept and a portion is missing. The table lists roughly 34,000 clones, around 79% of them singletons, with approximately 2.9% in the top ten. Sequenced here: unsorted PBMCs, sampled 1.9 years after starting antiretroviral therapy. These receptors were taken from a man younger than 30 with HIV. CDR3s include the opening cysteine and the closing phenylalanine or tryptophan. A D gene is named only where the DNA matches it firmly. Part of the rows lack a size; the others show once, few, many or a class for expanded clones.

j_call,d_call,v_call,clone_size,cdr3_aa,cdr3_nt
TRBJ1-5,.,TRBV5-1,.,CASSPIPGEPQHF,TGCGCCAGCAGCCCGATCCCAGGGGAGCCCCAGCATTTT
TRBJ2-3,.,TRBV5-1,few,CASSWRSPSTDTQYF,TGCGCCAGCAGTTGGAGGTCACCTAGCACAGATACGCAGTATTTT
TRBJ2-7,.,TRBV5-1,.,CASSKGGDRAYEQYF,TGCGCCAGCAGCAAGGGGGGGGACAGAGCCTACGAGCAGTACTTC
TRBJ2-2,TRBD2,TRBV27,.,CASRQSSGSNTGELFF,TGTGCCAGCAGACAATCTAGCGGGTCGAACACCGGGGAGCTGTTTTTT
TRBJ2-5,.,TRBV19,.,CASSMQGWLETQYF,TGTGCCAGTAGTATGCAGGGCTGGTTAGAGACCCAGTACTTC
TRBJ2-5,TRBD2,TRBV7-3,few,CASSLIAGETQYF,TGTGCCAGCAGCTTAATAGCGGGAGAGACCCAGTACTTC
TRBJ1-1,.,TRBV5-6,.,CASGTWGTPNTEAFF,TGTGCCAGCGGCACCTGGGGGACTCCGAACACTGAAGCTTTCTTT
TRBJ2-2,.,TRBV5-1,.,CASSLEDPNTGELFF,TGCGCCAGCAGCTTGGAAGATCCGAACACCGGGGAGCTGTTTTTT
TRBJ1-2,.,TRBV6-5,once,CASSPGGYGYTF,TGTGCCAGCAGCCCAGGAGGGTATGGCTACACCTTC
TRBJ1-4,.,TRBV10-3,.,CAISDSLNEKLFF,TGTGCCATCAGTGATTCCCTTAATGAAAAACTGTTTTTT
TRBJ2-5,.,TRBV5-1,.,CASSPAGTPQETQYF,TGCGCCAGCAGCCCAGCGGGGACACCGCAAGAGACCCAGTACTTC
TRBJ2-1,TRBD2,TRBV11-3,.,CASSSGLAYNEQFF,TGTGCCAGCAGCTCCGGACTAGCCTACAATGAGCAGTTCTTC
TRBJ1-4,.,TRBV4-1,.,CASSLFLGQSNEKLFF,TGCGCCAGCAGCCTCTTCCTTGGACAGTCTAATGAAAAACTGTTTTTT